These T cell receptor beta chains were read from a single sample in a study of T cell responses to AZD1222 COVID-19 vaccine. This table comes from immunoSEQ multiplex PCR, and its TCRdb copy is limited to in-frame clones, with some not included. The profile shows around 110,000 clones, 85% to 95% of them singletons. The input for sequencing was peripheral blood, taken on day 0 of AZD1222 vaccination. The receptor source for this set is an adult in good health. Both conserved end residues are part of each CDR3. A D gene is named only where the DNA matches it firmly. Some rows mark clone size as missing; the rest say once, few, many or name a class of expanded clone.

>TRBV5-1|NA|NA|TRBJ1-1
CASSPARGSNTEAFF
TGCGCCAGCAGCCCCGCGCGGGGTTCGAACACTGAAGCTTTCTTT
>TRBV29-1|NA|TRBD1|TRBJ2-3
CSVEGTGSTDTQYF
TGCAGCGTTGAAGGGACAGGGAGCACAGATACGCAGTATTTT
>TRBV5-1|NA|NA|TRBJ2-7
CASRMDTYSYEQYF
TGCGCCAGCAGGATGGACACTTACTCCTACGAGCAGTACTTC
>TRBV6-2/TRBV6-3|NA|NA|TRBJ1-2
CASSNGGVYGYTF
TGTGCCAGCAGTAATGGGGGTGTCTATGGCTACACCTTC
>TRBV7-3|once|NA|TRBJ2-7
CASSLDVRNEQYF
TGTGCCAGCAGCTTAGATGTCCGGAACGAGCAGTACTTC
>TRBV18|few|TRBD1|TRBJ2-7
CASSPRDRPYEQYF
TGTGCCAGCTCACCACGGGACAGGCCCTACGAGCAGTACTTC
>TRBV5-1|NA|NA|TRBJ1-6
CASSLASYARAGVFSPLHF
TGCGCCAGCAGCTTGGCTTCCTATGCGCGGGCAGGGGTTTTTTCACCCCTCCACTTT
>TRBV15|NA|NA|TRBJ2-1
CATSRGGRTFYNEQFF
TGTGCCACCAGCAGAGGGGGGAGGACATTCTACAATGAGCAGTTCTTC
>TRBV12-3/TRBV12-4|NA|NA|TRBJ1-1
CASGGTVEAFF
TGTGCCAGCGGTGGAACCGTTGAAGCTTTCTTT
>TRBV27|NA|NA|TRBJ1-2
CASGVVAGGYGYTF
TGTGCCAGCGGGGTGGTGGCAGGAGGCTATGGCTACACCTTC
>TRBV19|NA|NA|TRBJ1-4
CASNDGVLNEKLFF
TGTGCCAGTAATGACGGAGTTTTAAATGAAAAACTGTTTTTT
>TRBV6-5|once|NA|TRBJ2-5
CASSYSAPGAQETQYF
TGTGCCAGCAGTTACTCGGCCCCAGGAGCACAAGAGACCCAGTACTTC
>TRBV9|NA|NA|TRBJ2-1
CASSDPRADEQFF
TGTGCCAGCAGCGATCCTAGAGCGGATGAGCAGTTCTTC
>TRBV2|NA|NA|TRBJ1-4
CASSLNEKLFF
TGTGCCAGCAGTCTGAATGAAAAACTGTTTTTT
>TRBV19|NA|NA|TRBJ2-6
CASSIGRSGANVLTF
TGTGCCAGTAGTATAGGTCGCTCTGGGGCCAACGTCCTGACTTTC
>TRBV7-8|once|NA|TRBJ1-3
CASSLLPGGNTIYF
TGTGCCAGCAGCTTATTGCCTGGTGGAAACACCATATATTTT
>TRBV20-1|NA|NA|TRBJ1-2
CSAGTDLLSTF
TGCAGTGCGGGGACTGATTTGTTATCCACCTTC
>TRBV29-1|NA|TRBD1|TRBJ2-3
CSVADRLITDTQYF
TGCAGCGTTGCGGACAGGCTGATCACAGATACGCAGTATTTT
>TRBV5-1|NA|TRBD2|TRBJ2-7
CASSLSSGMTYEQYF
TGCGCCAGCAGCTTGTCTAGCGGGATGACCTACGAGCAGTACTTC
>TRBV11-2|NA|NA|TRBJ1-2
CASSSLLADSNYGYTF
TGTGCCAGCAGCTCCCTTTTGGCAGACTCGAACTATGGCTACACCTTC
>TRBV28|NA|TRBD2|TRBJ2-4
CASSHPGLADDKNIQYF
TGTGCCAGCAGCCACCCCGGACTAGCGGACGACAAAAACATTCAGTACTTC
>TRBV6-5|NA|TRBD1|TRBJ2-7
CASSSTGTGYEQYF
TGTGCCAGCAGTTCGACCGGGACAGGCTACGAGCAGTACTTC
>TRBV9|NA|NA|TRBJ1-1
CASSPTLLGTEAFF
TGTGCCAGCAGCCCTACCCTCCTCGGCACTGAAGCTTTCTTT
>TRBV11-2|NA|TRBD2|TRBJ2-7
CASSFLTSGGGGQYF
TGTGCCAGCAGCTTTTTAACATCGGGAGGAGGAGGGCAGTACTTC
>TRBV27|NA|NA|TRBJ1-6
CASQQPWRANSPLHF
TGTGCCAGCCAACAACCGTGGAGGGCTAATTCACCCCTCCACTTT
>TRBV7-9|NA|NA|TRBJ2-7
CASSPRTAYEQYF
TGTGCCAGCAGCCCTCGGACAGCTTACGAGCAGTACTTC
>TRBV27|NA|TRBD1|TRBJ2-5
CASSARDRGMEGQETQYF
TGTGCCAGCAGTGCCCGGGACAGGGGCATGGAAGGGCAAGAGACCCAGTACTTC
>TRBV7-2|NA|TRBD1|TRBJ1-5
CASSKTGNGNQPQHF
TGTGCCAGCAGCAAGACAGGGAACGGCAATCAGCCCCAGCATTTT
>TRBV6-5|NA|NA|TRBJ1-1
CASSYSQGLNALLAFF
TGTGCCAGCAGTTACTCCCAGGGTCTAAATGCACTGTTGGCTTTCTTT
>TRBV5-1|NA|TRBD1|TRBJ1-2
CASSLDRGGDGYTF
TGCGCCAGCAGCCTAGACAGGGGAGGCGATGGCTACACCTTC
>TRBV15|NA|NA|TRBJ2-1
CATSRDWREQFF
TGTGCCACCAGCAGAGATTGGAGAGAGCAGTTCTTC
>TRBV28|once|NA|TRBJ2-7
CASRFGPEARFEQYF
TGTGCCAGCAGATTTGGGCCTGAGGCAAGGTTCGAGCAGTACTTC
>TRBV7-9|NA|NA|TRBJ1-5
CASSSWSSNQPQHF
TGTGCCAGCAGCTCGTGGTCTAGCAATCAGCCCCAGCATTTT
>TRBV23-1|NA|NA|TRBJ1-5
CASSRRCSNQPQHF
TGCGCCAGCAGCCGGCGGTGTAGCAATCAGCCCCAGCATTTT